One sample yielded the 21 T cell receptor beta chains listed below, sequenced in a study of cytomegalovirus exposure and HLA in healthy donors. The repertoire was sequenced with immunoSEQ multiplex PCR; TCRdb's copy has only in-frame clones and lacks some. In the table there are 110,000 or so clones, about 84% of which are singletons. What was sequenced was PBMCs. The receptors here all came from a woman under 40 in good health and CMV-seronegative.

The chain links TRBV9 to TRBJ1-1, with D tentatively TRBD1 (5 bases). V was cut by 3 bases and J by 6 bases, with 6 bases left in between. Germline CDR1 is SGDLS and CDR2 is YYNGEE. There are 11 residues in the CDR3. The CDR3 DNA sequence: TGTGCCAGCAGCGGGGGGGCTGAAGCTTTCTTT. This codes for CASSGGAEAFF. Supplemented by reference TRBV9 and TRBJ1-1, the full variable domain reads DSGVTQTPKHLITATGQRVTLRCSPRSGDLSVYWYQQSLDQGLQFLIQYYNGEERAKGNILERFSAQQFPDLHSELNLSSLELGDSALYFCASSGGAEAFFGQGTRLTVV.

This clone appeared a few times. The chain couples TRBV5-1 to TRBJ1-6, with 9 bases that match TRBD1. The ends lost 4 bases at V and 9 bases at J; junction bases unmatched: 5. The length of the CDR3 is 14 residues. Germline loops: CDR1 SGHRS, CDR2 YFSETQ. CDR3 sequence (DNA): TGCGCCAGCAGCCTGGACAGGGGACCTTCACCCCTCCACTTT. Amino acid sequence: CASSLDRGPSPLHF. Looking up the rest from reference TRBV5-1 and TRBJ1-6 gives the full variable domain: KAGVTQTPRYLIKTRGQQVTLSCSPISGHRSVSWYQQTPGQGLQFLFEYFSETQRNKGNFPGRFSGRQFSNSRSEMNVSTLELGDSALYLCASSLDRGPSPLHFGNGTRLTVT.

The chain has TRBV9 and TRBJ2-5; D is possibly TRBD2 (5 bases). This CDR3 has 15 amino acids. Germline V gene data show CDR1 as SGDLS and CDR2 as YYNGEE. Deletions cut 0 bases from V and 1 base from J, with 10 bases between. The CDR3 here is CASSVVGGSQETQYF. The DNA of the CDR3 is TGTGCCAGCAGCGTAGTCGGAGGAAGCCAAGAGACCCAGTACTTC.

This sequence joins TRBV27 and TRBJ2-2; the D gene is possibly TRBD2 (7 bases). CDR1 and CDR2 (germline): MNHEY, SMNVEV (reference sequence). The CDR3 totals 16 residues. Trimming left V 3 bases short and J 3 bases short, with 14 bases between. This CDR3 is CASSFWTAGHTGELFF. CDR3 in DNA: TGTGCCAGCAGTTTCTGGACAGCGGGGCACACCGGGGAGCTGTTTTTT.

The rearrangement links TRBV19 to TRBJ2-5; 10 nucleotides line up with TRBD1. Trimming at V came to 4 bases and at J to 4 bases, leaving 6 bases not matched to a gene. This CDR3 has 15 residues. CDR1 is LNHDA, CDR2 SQIVND, per germline (reference sequence). This chain's CDR3 is CASSRPTGGPETQYF. Written as DNA, the CDR3 is TGTGCCAGTAGTAGACCGACAGGGGGCCCAGAGACCCAGTACTTC.

This clone was found once. This chain links TRBV2 with TRBJ2-2; 8 bases fit TRBD1. The CDR3 consists of 18 residues. Germline V gene data show CDR1 as SNHLY and CDR2 as FYNNEI. With 7 bases clipped from V and 4 bases from J, the junction kept 17 bases outside the gene matches. DNA for the CDR3: TGTGCCAGCACTCCGGAAGCGCTTGGACAGGGAGGCACCGGGGAGCTGTTTTTT. It specifies CASTPEALGQGGTGELFF.

The chain is built from TRBV30 and TRBJ2-4; a weak D match, TRBD2 (5 bases). From germline, CDR1 is GTSNPN and CDR2 SVGIG (reference sequence). This CDR3 contains 18 residues. V was pared by 0 bases and J by 0 bases, with 18 bases between. The CDR3 nucleotides are TGTGCCTGGAGTGTACCCCAGTGGGAGCGGAGAGCCAAAAACATTCAGTACTTC. It encodes CAWSVPQWERRAKNIQYF.

The chain uses TRBV6-6 and TRBJ2-7; D unclear. This CDR3 contains 13 residues. V was pared by 2 bases and J by 6 bases, with 11 bases between. The germline V gene encodes CDR1 MNHNY and CDR2 SVGAGI (reference sequence). DNA of the CDR3: TGTGCCAGCAGTTACGGTTTGGGCGTCGAGCAGTACTTC. This encodes CASSYGLGVEQYF.

V usage is TRBV10-3 and J usage is TRBJ1-5; 8 positions match TRBD1. Germline-derived CDR1 and CDR2 are ENHRY and SYGVKD. Unmatched junction bases numbered 4, after V lost 4 bases and J lost 5 bases. The CDR3 runs 14 residues. The CDR3 region is CAISAGTGDQPQHF. The CDR3 DNA sequence: TGTGCCATCAGTGCGGGGACAGGAGATCAGCCCCAGCATTTT.

The rearrangement joins TRBV5-6 to TRBJ2-2, with a possible D match to TRBD1 (6 bases). V gave up 4 bases and J gave up 4 bases, with 11 bases separating them. The CDR3 is 14 residues long. Germline assignment: CDR1 SGHDT and CDR2 YYEEEE. CDR3 in DNA: TGTGCCAGCAGCATCACAGGGTTCACCGGGGAGCTGTTTTTT. It encodes CASSITGFTGELFF.

The V and J genes are TRBV4-1 and TRBJ2-6; 8 nucleotides match TRBD2. The J segment lost 0 bases and the V segment lost 3 bases, leaving 13 bases of the junction unmatched. The CDR3 sequence is 20 residues long. CDR1 and CDR2 (germline): MGHRA, YSYEKL. CDR3 residues: CASSHLYSGDRSSGANVLTF. The CDR3 DNA follows: TGCGCCAGCAGCCATCTATATAGCGGGGACCGTAGCTCTGGGGCCAACGTCCTGACTTTC.

The V gene is TRBV27, the J gene TRBJ1-6; 9 bases line up with TRBD1. Germline values: CDR1 MNHEY, CDR2 SMNVEV (reference sequence). This CDR3 spans 14 amino acids. Unmatched junction bases numbered 2, after V lost 4 bases and J lost 7 bases. In nucleotides, the CDR3 is TGTGCCAGCAGTTCAGGGACAGGGAATTCACCCCTCCACTTT. Translating gives CASSSGTGNSPLHF.

This chain joins TRBV5-1 and TRBJ2-1; TRBD1 agrees at 7 bases. The CDR3 extends over 14 amino acids. Germline V CDR1 and CDR2: SGHRS, YFSETQ. The V and J ends lost 3 bases and 4 bases, in that order; junction bases with no gene match: 4. The CDR3 DNA reads TGCGCCAGCAGCTCTCAGACAGGGTACAATGAGCAGTTCTTC. It encodes CASSSQTGYNEQFF.

The rearrangement uses TRBV5-6 and TRBJ2-7, with 15 positions matching TRBD2. V was clipped by 3 bases and J by 3 bases; unmatched bases: 10. This CDR3 has 18 amino acids. The germline CDR1 and CDR2 sequences are SGHDT and YYEEEE. As DNA, the CDR3 is TGTGCCAGCAGCTCGGGACTAGCGGGGGGCGCATCCTTCTACGAGCAGTACTTC. Translated: CASSSGLAGGASFYEQYF.

The rearrangement uses TRBV4-3 and TRBJ1-2, with TRBD1 as a possible D gene (5 bases). CDR1 is LGHNA and CDR2 is YSLEER in the germline V gene. Trimming cost V 1 base and J 3 bases, with 9 bases left between them. The CDR3 loop spans 14 amino acids. The CDR3 region is CASSQVGRDYGYTF. The DNA of the CDR3 is TGCGCCAGCAGCCAAGTAGGCAGGGACTATGGCTACACCTTC.

This chain connects TRBV18 to TRBJ1-5; D ambiguous. V was cut by 0 bases and J by 3 bases, with 6 bases left in between. The CDR3 totals 14 residues. Germline lookup yields CDR1 KGHSH and CDR2 LQKENI. The CDR3 nucleotides are TGTGCCAGCTCACCACCGGGCCTCAATCAGCCCCAGCATTTT. This sequence encodes CASSPPGLNQPQHF.

This chain connects TRBV5-1 to TRBJ2-5; D perhaps matches TRBD2 (5 bases). V lost 2 bases, J lost 3 bases, and 8 bases lay in between. The CDR3 runs to 13 residues. Germline CDR1 SGHRS, CDR2 YFSETQ. DNA for the CDR3: TGCGCCAGCAGCTTTTGGGGAGAAGAGACCCAGTACTTC. This encodes CASSFWGEETQYF.

The J gene is TRBJ1-2, the V gene TRBV4-1; D unclear. Germline V gene sequence: CDR1 MGHRA, CDR2 YSYEKL. The CDR3 sequence is 15 residues long. V gave up 1 base and J gave up 5 bases, with 14 bases separating them. The CDR3 coding sequence is TGCGCCAGCAGCCAAGTGGGCAGAAACCCTTATGGCTACACCTTC. This codes for CASSQVGRNPYGYTF.

J is TRBJ1-1 and V is TRBV7-3, with a weak D call TRBD1 (6 bases). V gave up 5 bases and J gave up 6 bases, with 13 bases separating them. The germline V gene encodes CDR1 SGHTA and CDR2 FQGTGA. The CDR3 extends over 13 amino acids. The CDR3 DNA follows: TGTGCCAGCAGCATCAGGGGAGGGGCTGAAGCTTTCTTT. Translation gives CASSIRGGAEAFF.

This clone was seen more than once but under ten times. The chain uses TRBV2 and TRBJ1-5; D might be TRBD1 (5 bases). Per the germline V gene, CDR1 is SNHLY and CDR2 is FYNNEI. V was pared by 7 bases and J by 0 bases, with 10 bases between. The CDR3 totals 14 residues. The CDR3 spells CASTDSYSNQPQHF. Written as DNA, the CDR3 is TGTGCCAGCACCGACAGCTATAGCAATCAGCCCCAGCATTTT.

The V and J genes are TRBV9 and TRBJ2-1; maybe TRBD2 (5 bases). Per germline, CDR1 SGDLS and CDR2 YYNGEE. Trimming stripped 2 bases from V and 0 bases from J, with 12 bases between. This CDR3 has 16 amino acids. The CDR3 DNA reads TGTGCCAGCAGCGTCGGCGGGTTAAGCTCCTACAATGAGCAGTTCTTC. Its translation: CASSVGGLSSYNEQFF.